The clone carrying this TCR beta chain was counted ten times or more. TCRdb keeps only in-frame clones here, not all; method: immunoSEQ multiplex PCR. The profile covers 120,000 to 150,000 clones, with roughly 85% appearing a single time and around 8% taken by the ten largest. This sample was taken from a study of blood T cell repertoires in COVID-19. Overall study context: The United States, Italy and Spain supplied acute and convalescent COVID-19 samples.

The CDR3 length is 15 residues. Per the germline V gene, CDR1 is SGHTA and CDR2 is FQGTGA. V lost 2 bases, J lost 4 bases, and 12 bases lay in between. What was sequenced was peripheral blood. J is TRBJ1-3 and V is TRBV7-3; tentative D call: TRBD1 (6 bases). This receptor was identified in a woman aged 60-70 years with COVID-19, enrolled during active disease. CDR3 sequence: CASSLSGHPGNTIYF. The CDR3 nucleotides read TGTGCCAGCAGCTTATCGGGACACCCAGGAAACACCATATATTTT.